A single TCR beta chain is shown here with its context. Its antigen is unknown. No base-level quality is on record; no much larger clone is a single base apart. The data derive from a study of blood T cell repertoires in COVID-19 (dated by TCRdb to the early 2020s). Background for the entire study: The collaborator samples originated in the United States, Italy and Spain and spanned the acute and convalescent phases of COVID-19. Subjects who had been exposed to COVID-19, were actively infected with it, or had recovered from it provided the deeply sampled blood TCRbeta repertoires that made up the dataset. Samples came from the ongoing ImmuneRACE study (first 160 participants) plus 1,254 subjects from 6 global collaborators. The repertoires were made available in a free public database intended to serve as a resource for research on the immune response to SARS-CoV-2. Where HLA class I and class II types were available, the types were taken from metadata supplied by the sample provider, not from assay-based typing. Nearly every sample came with metadata listing a de-identified subject ID, COVID-19 status, age in years and sex. The material from the prospective study consisted of cDNA or gDNA derived from T cells, B-cell-depleted T cells, or PBMCs.

Trimming removed 7 bases from V and 5 bases from J; the gene matches leave 11 bases unexplained. CDR1 and CDR2 are drawn from the germline V gene: SQVTM, ANQGSEA. Reading from cysteine to phenylalanine, the CDR3 counts 14 amino acids. Left in the record is the CDR3 DNA by itself, 42 bases read in frame from the first base. The collaborating institutions used their own protocols to collect whole blood in K2EDTA tubes. Collaborator samples were shipped for TCRbeta analysis as frozen whole blood, isolated PBMCs, or DNA extracted from either sample type. The full study reports these points: The amount of clinical and demographic metadata varied by source and participant and was provided uncurated.

TCRbeta CDR3 regions were amplified from genomic DNA using the immunoSEQ Assay, a bias-controlled multiplex PCR. The authors processed their data as follows. Nucleated cell counts per sample were estimated from amplification of reference gene primers within the assay. To quantify the absolute abundance of each unique TCRbeta CDR3 rearrangement, sequence reads were collapsed and filtered. For each sample, productive Simpson clonality was calculated as the square root of Simpson's diversity index across productive rearrangements. The immuneACCESS repertoire file appears here via TCRdb, limited to in-frame rearrangements. These files lack a portion of the clones; in checked studies, under half of the deficit traces to unresolved V genes, and the cause of the others is not known. V and J calls and clone size are given by that table; D and trimming were obtained from the DNA. Within this sample are approximately 110,000 clones, with roughly 80% of them counted one time only. The ten largest clones capture 15% to 20% of the sample.

The receptor chain draws on TRBV29-1 and TRBJ1-1; 9 nucleotides in the junction match TRBD1. This clonotype was sampled from a woman aged 70-85 years with acute or convalescent COVID-19. Sequencing input: peripheral blood. DNA sequence: TGCAGCGGCGCGCCCGGGACAGGGAGAACTGAAGCTTTCTTT. Translated, this is CSGAPGTGRTEAFF. The entire variable domain, with the stretches around the CDR3 drawn from the reference TRBV29-1 and TRBJ1-1 proteins, is SAVISQKPSRDICQRGTSLTIQCQVDSQVTMMFWYRQQPGQSLTLIATANQGSEATYESGFVIDKFPISRPNLTFSTLTVSNMSPEDSSIYLCSGAPGTGRTEAFFGQGTRLTVV.